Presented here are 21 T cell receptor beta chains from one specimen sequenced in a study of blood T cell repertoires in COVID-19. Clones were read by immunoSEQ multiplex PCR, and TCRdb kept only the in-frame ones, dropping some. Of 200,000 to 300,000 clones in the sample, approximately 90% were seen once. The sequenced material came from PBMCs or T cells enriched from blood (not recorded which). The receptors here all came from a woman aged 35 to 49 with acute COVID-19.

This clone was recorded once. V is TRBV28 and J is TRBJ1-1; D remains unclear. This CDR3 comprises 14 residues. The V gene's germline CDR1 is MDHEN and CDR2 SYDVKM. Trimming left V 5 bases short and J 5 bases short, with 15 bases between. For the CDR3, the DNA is TGTGCCAGCAGTCCCCCCCAAAGCTGGACTGAAGCTTTCTTT. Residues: CASSPPQSWTEAFF.

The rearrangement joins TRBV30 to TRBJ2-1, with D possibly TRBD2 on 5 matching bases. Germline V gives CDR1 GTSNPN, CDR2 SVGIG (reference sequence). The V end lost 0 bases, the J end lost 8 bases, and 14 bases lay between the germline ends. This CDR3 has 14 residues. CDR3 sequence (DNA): TGTGCCTGGAGTGTAGCTCCCCGGCGGGATGAGCAGTTCTTC. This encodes CAWSVAPRRDEQFF.

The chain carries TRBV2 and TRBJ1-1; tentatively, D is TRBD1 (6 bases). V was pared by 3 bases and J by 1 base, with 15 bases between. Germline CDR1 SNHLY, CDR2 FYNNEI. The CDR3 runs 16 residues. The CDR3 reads CASSDGTIVPNTEAFF. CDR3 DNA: TGTGCCAGCAGTGACGGGACAATCGTCCCGAACACTGAAGCTTTCTTT.

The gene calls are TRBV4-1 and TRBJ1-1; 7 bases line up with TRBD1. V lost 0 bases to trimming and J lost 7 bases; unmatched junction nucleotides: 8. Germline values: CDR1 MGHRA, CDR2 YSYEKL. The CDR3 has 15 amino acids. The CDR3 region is CASSQDRGREVEAFF. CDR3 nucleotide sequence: TGCGCCAGCAGCCAAGATAGGGGGCGGGAAGTTGAAGCTTTCTTT.

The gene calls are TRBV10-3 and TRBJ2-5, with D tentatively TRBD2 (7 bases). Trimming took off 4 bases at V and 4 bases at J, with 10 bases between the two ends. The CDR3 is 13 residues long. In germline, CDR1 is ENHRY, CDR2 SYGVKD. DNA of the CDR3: TGTGCCATCAGTGGCGGGGGCGGAGAGACCCAGTACTTC. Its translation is CAISGGGGETQYF.

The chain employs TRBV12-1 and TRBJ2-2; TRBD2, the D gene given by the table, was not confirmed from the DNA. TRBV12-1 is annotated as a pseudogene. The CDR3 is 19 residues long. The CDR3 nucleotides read TGTGCCAGCAGCTCAAAAGGGACTAGCGGGAGGCCGAACACCGGGGAGCTGTTTTTT. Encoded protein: CASSSKGTSGRPNTGELFF.

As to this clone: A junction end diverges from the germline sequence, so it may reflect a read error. This CDR3 reads CASSFYTSNEQFF. The CDR3 DNA reads TGTGCTAGCAGCTTTTACACTAGCAATGAGCAGTTCTTC. The chain links TRBV7-7 to TRBJ2-1; possible D gene TRBD2, 5 bases. From germline, CDR1 is SSHAT and CDR2 FNYEAQ (reference sequence). The CDR3 sequence is 13 residues long.

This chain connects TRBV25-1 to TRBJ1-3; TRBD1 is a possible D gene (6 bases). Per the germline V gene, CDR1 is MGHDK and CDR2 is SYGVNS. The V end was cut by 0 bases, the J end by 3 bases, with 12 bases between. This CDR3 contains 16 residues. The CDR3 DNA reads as TGTGCCAGCAGTGAATATAGGGGGAGCGGTGGAAACACCATATATTTT. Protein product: CASSEYRGSGGNTIYF.

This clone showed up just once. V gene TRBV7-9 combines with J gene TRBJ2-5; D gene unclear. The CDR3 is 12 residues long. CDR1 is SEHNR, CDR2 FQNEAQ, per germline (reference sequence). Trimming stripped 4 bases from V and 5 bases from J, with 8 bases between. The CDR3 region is CASSSLRETQYF. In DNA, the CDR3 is TGTGCCAGCAGCTCTCTCCGGGAGACCCAGTACTTC.

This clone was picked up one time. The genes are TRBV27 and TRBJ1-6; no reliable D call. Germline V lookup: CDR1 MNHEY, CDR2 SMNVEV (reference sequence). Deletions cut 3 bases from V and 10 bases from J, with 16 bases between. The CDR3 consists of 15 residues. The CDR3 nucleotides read TGTGCCAGCAGTTTCAATCTCGGGAGAGGATCACCCCTCCACTTT. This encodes CASSFNLGRGSPLHF.

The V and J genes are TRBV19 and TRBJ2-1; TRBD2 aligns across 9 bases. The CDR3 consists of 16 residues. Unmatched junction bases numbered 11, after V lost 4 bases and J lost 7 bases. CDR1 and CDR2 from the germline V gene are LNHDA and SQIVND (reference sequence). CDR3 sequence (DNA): TGTGCCAGTAGTACCCACCTTTCTAGCGGGAAGAATGAGCAGTTCTTC. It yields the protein CASSTHLSSGKNEQFF.

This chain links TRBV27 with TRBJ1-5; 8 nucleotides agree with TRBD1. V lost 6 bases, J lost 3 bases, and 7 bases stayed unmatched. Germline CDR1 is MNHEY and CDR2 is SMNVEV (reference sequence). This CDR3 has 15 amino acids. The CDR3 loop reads CASRDRASYNQPQHF. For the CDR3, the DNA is TGTGCCAGCAGGGACAGGGCTTCTTACAATCAGCCCCAGCATTTT.

The CDR3 is CASSIVGTGGENQPQHF. DNA for the CDR3: TGTGCCAGTAGTATTGTGGGGACAGGGGGCGAGAATCAGCCCCAGCATTTT. The chain uses TRBV19 and TRBJ1-5; 12 nucleotides match TRBD1. The CDR3 runs to 17 residues. The V gene's germline CDR1 is LNHDA and CDR2 SQIVND (reference sequence). V shed 3 bases, J shed 4 bases, and the junction held 7 bases outside the gene matches.

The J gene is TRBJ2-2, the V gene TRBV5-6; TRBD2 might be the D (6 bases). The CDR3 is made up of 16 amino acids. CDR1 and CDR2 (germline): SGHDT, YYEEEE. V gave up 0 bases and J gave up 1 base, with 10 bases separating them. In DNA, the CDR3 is TGTGCCAGCAGCTTGGAGATAGCGGAGAACACCGGGGAGCTGTTTTTT. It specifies CASSLEIAENTGELFF.

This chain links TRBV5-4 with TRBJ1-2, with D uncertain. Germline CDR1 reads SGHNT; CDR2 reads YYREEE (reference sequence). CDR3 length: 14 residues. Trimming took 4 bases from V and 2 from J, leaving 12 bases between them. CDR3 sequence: CASSPFQSNYGYTF. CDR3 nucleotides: TGTGCCAGCAGCCCTTTTCAGTCCAACTATGGCTACACCTTC.

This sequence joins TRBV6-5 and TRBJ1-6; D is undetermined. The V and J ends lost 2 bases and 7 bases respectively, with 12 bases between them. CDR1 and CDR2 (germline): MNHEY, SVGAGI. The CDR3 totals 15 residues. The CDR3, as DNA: TGTGCCAGCAGTTACGGCACACCGGGGAATTCACCCCTCCACTTT. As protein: CASSYGTPGNSPLHF.

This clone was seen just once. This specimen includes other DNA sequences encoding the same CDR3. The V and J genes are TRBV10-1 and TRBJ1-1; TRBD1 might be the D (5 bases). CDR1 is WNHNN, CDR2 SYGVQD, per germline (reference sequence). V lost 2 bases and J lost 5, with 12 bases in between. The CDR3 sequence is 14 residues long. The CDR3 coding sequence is TGCGCCAGCAGTGAGGGGCAGGGATCTACTGAAGCTTTCTTT. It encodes CASSEGQGSTEAFF.

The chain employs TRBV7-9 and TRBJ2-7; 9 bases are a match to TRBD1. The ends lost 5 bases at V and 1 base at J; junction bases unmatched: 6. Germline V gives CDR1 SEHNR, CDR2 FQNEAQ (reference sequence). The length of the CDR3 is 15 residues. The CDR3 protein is CASSVTGTGSYEQYF. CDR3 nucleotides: TGTGCCAGCAGCGTCACCGGGACAGGGTCCTACGAGCAGTACTTC. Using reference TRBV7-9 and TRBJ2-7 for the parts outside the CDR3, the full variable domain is DTGVSQNPRHKITKRGQNVTFRCDPISEHNRLYWYRQTLGQGPEFLTYFQNEAQLEKSRLLSDRFSAERPKGSFSTLEIQRTEQGDSAMYLCASSVTGTGSYEQYFGPGTRLTVT.

The DNA for the CDR3 is TGTGCCAGCAGACGGGATCGGGAGAGCTCCTACAATGAGCAGTTCTTC. Translated, it gives CASRRDRESSYNEQFF. The V and J genes are TRBV27 and TRBJ2-1; possible D gene TRBD2, 6 bases. The V and J ends lost 6 bases and 0 bases respectively, with 15 bases between them. The CDR3 runs 16 residues. Germline V gives CDR1 MNHEY, CDR2 SMNVEV (reference sequence).

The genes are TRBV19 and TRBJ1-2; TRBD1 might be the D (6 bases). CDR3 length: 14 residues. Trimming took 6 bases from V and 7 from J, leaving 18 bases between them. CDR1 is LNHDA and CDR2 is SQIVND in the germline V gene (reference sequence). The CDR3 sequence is CASREKLDSPGYTF. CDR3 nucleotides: TGTGCCAGTAGGGAGAAGTTGGACAGTCCTGGCTACACCTTC.

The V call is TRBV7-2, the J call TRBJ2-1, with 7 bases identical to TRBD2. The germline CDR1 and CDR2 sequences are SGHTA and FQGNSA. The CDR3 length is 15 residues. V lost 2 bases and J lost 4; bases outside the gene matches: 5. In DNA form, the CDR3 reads TGTGCCAGCAGCTTATCGCTCGGGGGGTACAATGAGCAGTTCTTC. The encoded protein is CASSLSLGGYNEQFF.